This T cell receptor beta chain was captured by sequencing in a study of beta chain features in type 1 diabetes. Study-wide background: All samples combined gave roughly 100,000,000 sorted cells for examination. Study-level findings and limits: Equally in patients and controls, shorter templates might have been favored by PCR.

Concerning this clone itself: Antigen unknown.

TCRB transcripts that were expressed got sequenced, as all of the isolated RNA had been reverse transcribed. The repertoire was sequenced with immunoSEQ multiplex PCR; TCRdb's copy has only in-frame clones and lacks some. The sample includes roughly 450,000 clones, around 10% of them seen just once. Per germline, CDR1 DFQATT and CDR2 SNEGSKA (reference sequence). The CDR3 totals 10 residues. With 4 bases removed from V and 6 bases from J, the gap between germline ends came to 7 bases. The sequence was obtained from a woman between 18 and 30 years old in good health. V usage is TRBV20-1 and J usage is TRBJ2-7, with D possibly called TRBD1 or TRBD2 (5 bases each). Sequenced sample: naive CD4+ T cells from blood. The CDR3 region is CSATGTEQYF. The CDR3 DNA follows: TGCAGTGCTACAGGGACCGAGCAGTACTTC.